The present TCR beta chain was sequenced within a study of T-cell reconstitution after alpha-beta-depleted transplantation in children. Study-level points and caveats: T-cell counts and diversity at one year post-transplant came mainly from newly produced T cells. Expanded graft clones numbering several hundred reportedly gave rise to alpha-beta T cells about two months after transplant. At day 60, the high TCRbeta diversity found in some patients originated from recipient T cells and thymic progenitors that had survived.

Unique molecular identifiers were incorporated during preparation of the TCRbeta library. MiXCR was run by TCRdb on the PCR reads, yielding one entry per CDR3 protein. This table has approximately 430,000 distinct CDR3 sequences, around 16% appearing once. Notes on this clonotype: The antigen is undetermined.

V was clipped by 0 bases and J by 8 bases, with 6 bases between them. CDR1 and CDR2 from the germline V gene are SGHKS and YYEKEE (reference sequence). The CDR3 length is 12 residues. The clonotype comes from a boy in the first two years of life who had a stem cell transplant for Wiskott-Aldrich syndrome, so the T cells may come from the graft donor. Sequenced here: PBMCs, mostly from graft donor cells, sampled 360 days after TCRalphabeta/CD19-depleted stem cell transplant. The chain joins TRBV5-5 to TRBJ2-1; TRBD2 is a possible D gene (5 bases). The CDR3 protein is CASSLVGDEQFF. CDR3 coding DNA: TGTGCCAGCAGCTTGGTGGGAGATGAGCAGTTCTTC.